This TCR beta chain was found in a study of T cells in Graves' hyperthyroidism and ophthalmopathy. RNA transcripts provided the source from which TCR beta CDR3 regions were amplified. HTBI primers were employed in a first-round RT-PCR of the TCR CDR3. Via MiXCR, TCRdb re-called the multiplex PCR reads, giving one row per CDR3 protein. Seen here are roughly 600,000 distinct CDR3 sequences, about 14% observed once, and the top ten hold under 15%. Germline lookup yields CDR1 SGHKS and CDR2 YYEKEE (reference sequence). Trimming took 1 base from V and 6 from J; bases not matched to a gene: 13. This CDR3 comprises 17 residues. The study's findings and limits: Peripheral blood also featured most of the thyroid clonotypes expanded above 0.001.

Active moderate-to-severe ophthalmopathy, Clinical Activity Score at least 3, NOSPECS at least 4, under 3 months' duration. Uncontrolled infection, other autoimmune disease, pregnancy or lactation excluded patients. For the diagnoses, clinical symptoms, serum thyroxine and TRAb, thyroid ultrasound and orbital computed tomography were used. There are many counts of this clonotype. No antigen is known for it. Sequencing input: blood. The rearrangement uses TRBV5-5 and TRBJ1-5, with 7 bases lining up with TRBD1. This TCR derives from a woman between 50 and 59 years old with Graves' ophthalmopathy. The CDR3 DNA sequence: TGTGCCAGCAGCTTGCGTGGACAGGTGGGATCTTTTCAGCCCCAGCATTTT. This translates into CASSLRGQVGSFQPQHF.